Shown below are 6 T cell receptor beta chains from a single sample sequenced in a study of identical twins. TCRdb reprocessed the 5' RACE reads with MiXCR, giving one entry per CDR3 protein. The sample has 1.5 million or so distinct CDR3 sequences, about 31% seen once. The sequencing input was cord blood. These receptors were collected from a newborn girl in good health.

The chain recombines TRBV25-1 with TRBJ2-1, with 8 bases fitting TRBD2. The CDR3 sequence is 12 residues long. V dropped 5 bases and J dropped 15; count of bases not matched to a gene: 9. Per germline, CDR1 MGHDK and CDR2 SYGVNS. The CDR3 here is CASSSSGTRRFF. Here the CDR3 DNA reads TGTGCCAGCAGTTCGTCCGGGACTAGACGGTTCTTC.

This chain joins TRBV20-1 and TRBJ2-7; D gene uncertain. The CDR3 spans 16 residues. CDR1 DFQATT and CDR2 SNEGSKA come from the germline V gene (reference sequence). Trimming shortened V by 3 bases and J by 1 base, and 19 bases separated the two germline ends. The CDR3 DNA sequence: TGCAGTGCTAGCCTCTTCGTGTGGGCCAGTTCCTACGAGCAGTACTTC. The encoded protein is CSASLFVWASSYEQYF.

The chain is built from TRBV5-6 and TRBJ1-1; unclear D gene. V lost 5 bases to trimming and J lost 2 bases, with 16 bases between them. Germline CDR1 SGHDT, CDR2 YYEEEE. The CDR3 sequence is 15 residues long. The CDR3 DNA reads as TGTGCCAGCAGGAAAAGTCCGACACTTAACACTGAAGCTTTCTTT. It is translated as CASRKSPTLNTEAFF.

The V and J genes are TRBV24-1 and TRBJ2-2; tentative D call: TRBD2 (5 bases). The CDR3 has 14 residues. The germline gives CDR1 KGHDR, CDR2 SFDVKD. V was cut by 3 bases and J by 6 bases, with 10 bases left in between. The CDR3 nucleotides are TGTGCCACCAGTGATCCGGGGTTCCCCGGGGAGCTGTTTTTT. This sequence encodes CATSDPGFPGELFF.

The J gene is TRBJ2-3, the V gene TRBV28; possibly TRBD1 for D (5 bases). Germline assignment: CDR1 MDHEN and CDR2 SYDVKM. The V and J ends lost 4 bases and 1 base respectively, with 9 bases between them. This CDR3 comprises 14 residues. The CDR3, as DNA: TGTGCCAGCAGTTCTGGACACCGCACAGATACGCAGTATTTT. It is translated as CASSSGHRTDTQYF.

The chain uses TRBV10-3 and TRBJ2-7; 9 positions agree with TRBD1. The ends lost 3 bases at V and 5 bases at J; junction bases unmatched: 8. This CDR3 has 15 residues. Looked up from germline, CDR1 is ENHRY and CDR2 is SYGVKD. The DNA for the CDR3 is TGTGCCATCAGTGAAGGGACAGGGAAGTTTGACGAGCAGTACTTC. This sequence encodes CAISEGTGKFDEQYF.